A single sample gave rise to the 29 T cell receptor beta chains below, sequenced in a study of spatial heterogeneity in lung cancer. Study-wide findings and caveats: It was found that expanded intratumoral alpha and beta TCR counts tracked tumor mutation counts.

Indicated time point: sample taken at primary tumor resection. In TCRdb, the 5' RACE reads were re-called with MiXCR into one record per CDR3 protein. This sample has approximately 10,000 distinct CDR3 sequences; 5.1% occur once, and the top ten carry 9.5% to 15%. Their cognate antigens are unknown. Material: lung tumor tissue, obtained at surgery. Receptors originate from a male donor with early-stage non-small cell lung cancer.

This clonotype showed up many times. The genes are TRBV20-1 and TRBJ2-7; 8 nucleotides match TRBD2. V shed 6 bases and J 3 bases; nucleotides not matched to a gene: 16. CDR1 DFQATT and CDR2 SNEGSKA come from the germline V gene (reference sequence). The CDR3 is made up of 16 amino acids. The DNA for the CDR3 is TGCAGTGCCCCTCGGGTCGGGAGGGCGTTAGGCTACGAGCAGTACTTC. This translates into CSAPRVGRALGYEQYF.

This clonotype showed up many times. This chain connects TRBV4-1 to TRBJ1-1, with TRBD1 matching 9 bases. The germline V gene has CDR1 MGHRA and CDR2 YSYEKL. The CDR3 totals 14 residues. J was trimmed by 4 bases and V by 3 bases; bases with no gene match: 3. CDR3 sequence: CASSHPTGGTEAFF. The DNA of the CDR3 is TGCGCCAGCAGCCACCCGACAGGGGGCACTGAAGCTTTCTTT.

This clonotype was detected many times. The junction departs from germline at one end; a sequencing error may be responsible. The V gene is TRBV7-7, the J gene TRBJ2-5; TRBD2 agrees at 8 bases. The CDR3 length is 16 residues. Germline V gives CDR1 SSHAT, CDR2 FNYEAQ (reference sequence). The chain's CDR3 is CASSLSKREKQETQYF. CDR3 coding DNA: TGTGCTAGCAGCTTAAGTAAGCGGGAGAAGCAAGAGACCCAGTACTTC.

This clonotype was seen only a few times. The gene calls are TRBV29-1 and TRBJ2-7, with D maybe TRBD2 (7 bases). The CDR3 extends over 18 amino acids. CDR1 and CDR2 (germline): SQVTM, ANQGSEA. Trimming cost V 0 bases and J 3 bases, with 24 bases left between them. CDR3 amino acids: CSVEEAPFGGEGHYEQYF. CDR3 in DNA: TGCAGCGTTGAAGAGGCTCCTTTTGGGGGGGAGGGACACTACGAGCAGTACTTC.

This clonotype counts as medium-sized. The DNA of the CDR3 is TGCAGTCTAACAAAGGGGACTAGCGGGAGAATCTACGAGCAGTACTTC. This codes for CSLTKGTSGRIYEQYF. The genes are TRBV20-1 and TRBJ2-7; 14 bases map to TRBD2. With V trimmed by 8 bases and J by 3 bases, 12 bases remained unmatched. The V gene's germline CDR1 is DFQATT and CDR2 SNEGSKA (reference sequence). The CDR3 spans 16 residues.

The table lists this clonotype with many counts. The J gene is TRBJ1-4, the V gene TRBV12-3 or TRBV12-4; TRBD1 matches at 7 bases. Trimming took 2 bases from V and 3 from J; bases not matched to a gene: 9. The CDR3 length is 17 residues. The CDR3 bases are TGTGCCAGCAGTTTACGACAGGGCGCCGTATCTAATGAAAAACTGTTTTTT. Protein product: CASSLRQGAVSNEKLFF.

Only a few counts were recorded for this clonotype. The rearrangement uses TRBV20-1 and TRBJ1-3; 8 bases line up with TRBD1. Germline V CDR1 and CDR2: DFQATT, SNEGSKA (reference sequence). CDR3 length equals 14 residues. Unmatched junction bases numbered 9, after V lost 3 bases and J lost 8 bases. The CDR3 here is CSASRPGGGHTIYF. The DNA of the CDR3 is TGCAGTGCTAGTCGGCCAGGGGGCGGTCACACCATATATTTT.

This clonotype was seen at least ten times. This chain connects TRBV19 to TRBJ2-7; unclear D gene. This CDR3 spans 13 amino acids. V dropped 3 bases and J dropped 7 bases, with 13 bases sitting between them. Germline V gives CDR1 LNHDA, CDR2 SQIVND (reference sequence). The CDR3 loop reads CASSIIGTGEQYF. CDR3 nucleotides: TGTGCCAGTAGTATCATAGGTACGGGTGAGCAGTACTTC.

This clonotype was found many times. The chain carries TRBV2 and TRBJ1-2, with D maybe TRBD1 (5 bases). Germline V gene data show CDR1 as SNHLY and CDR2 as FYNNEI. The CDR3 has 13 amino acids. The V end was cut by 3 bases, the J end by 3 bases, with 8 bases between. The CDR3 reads CASSERGYYGYTF. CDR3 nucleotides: TGTGCCAGCAGTGAGAGGGGCTACTATGGCTACACCTTC.

The CDR3 DNA follows: TGTGCCAGCAGCCCCCGGGACGGGCTAAATGAGCAGTTCTTC. The encoded protein is CASSPRDGLNEQFF. The genes are TRBV3-1 and TRBJ2-1; D is tentatively TRBD1 or TRBD2 (5 bases each). From germline, CDR1 is LGHDT and CDR2 YNNKEL (reference sequence). Trimming removed 4 bases at V and 7 bases at J, with 14 bases between. The CDR3 is made up of 14 amino acids.

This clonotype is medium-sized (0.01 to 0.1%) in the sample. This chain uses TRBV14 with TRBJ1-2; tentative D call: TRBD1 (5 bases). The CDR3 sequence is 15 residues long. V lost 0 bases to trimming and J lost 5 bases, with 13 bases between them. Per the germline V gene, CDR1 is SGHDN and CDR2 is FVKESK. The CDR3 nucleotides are TGTGCCAGCAGCCAAGATGAGGGGATCGCATATGGCTACACCTTC. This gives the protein CASSQDEGIAYGYTF.

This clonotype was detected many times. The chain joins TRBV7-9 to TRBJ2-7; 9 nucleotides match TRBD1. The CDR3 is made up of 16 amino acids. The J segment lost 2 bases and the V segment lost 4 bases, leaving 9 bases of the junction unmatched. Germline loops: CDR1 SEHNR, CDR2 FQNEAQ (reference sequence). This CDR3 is CASSSLAGTGTYEQYF. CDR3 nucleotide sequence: TGTGCCAGCAGCTCCTTAGCCGGGACAGGGACCTACGAGCAGTACTTC.

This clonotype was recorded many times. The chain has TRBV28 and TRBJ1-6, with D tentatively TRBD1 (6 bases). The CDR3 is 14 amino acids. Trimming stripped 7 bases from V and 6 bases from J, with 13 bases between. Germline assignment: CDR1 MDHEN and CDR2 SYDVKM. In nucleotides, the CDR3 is TGTGCCAGCATCCTGCAGGGGCGTAATTCACCCCTCCACTTT. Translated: CASILQGRNSPLHF.

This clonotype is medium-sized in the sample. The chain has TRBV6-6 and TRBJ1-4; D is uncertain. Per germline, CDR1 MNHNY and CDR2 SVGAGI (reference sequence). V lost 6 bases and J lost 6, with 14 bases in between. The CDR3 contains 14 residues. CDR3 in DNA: TGTGCCAGCAGCTCAATGCAGGTGGATGAAAAACTGTTTTTT. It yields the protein CASSSMQVDEKLFF.

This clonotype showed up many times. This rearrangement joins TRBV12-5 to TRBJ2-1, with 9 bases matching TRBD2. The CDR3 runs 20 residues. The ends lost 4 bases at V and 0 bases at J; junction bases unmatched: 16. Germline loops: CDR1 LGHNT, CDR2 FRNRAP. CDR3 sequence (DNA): TGTGCTAGTGGTTACGCCAACTCCGGGACTAGCCTAAGCTCCTACAATGAGCAGTTCTTC. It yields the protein CASGYANSGTSLSSYNEQFF.

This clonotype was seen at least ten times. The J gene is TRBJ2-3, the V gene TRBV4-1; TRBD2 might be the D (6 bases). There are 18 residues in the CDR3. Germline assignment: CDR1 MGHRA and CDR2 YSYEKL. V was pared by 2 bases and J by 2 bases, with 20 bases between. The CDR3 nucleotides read TGCGCCAGCAGCCAAAAGAAGGGACGTGGGACTTTCACAGATACGCAGTATTTT. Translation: CASSQKKGRGTFTDTQYF.

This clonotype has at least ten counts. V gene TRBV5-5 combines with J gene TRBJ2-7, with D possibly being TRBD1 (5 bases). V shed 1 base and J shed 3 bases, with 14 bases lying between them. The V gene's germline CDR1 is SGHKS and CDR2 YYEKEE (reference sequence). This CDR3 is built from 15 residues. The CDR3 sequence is CASSLFQGYLYEQYF. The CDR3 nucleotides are TGTGCCAGCAGCTTGTTTCAGGGTTATCTCTACGAGCAGTACTTC.

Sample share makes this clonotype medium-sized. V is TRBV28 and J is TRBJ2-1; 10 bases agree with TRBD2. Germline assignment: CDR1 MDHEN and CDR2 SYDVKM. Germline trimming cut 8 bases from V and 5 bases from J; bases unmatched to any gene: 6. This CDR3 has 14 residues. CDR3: CASGISGRNNEQFF. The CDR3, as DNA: TGTGCCAGCGGAATTAGCGGGAGGAACAATGAGCAGTTCTTC.

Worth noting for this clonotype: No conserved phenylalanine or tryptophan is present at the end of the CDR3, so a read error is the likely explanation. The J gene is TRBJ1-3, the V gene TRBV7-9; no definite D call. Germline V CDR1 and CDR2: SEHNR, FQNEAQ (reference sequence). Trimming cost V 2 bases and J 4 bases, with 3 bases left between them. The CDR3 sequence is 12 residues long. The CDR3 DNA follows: TGTGCCAGCAGCTTACGGGGAAACACCATATATCTT. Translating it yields CASSLRGNTIYL.

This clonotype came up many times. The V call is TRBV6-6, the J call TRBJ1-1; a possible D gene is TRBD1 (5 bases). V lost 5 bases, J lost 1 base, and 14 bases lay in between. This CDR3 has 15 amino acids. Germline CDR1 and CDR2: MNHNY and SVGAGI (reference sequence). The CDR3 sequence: CASSPGGDANTEAFF. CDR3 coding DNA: TGTGCCAGCAGTCCCGGGGGGGACGCGAACACTGAAGCTTTCTTT.

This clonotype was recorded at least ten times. CDR3 sequence (DNA): TGTGCCAGTAGACGAGCGGGGGGAGAGACCCAGTACTTC. Translated, it gives CASRRAGGETQYF. The V gene is TRBV6-5, the J gene TRBJ2-5, with TRBD2 matching 9 bases. This CDR3 has 13 residues. Per the germline V gene, CDR1 is MNHEY and CDR2 is SVGAGI. The ends lost 9 bases at V and 4 bases at J; junction bases unmatched: 6.

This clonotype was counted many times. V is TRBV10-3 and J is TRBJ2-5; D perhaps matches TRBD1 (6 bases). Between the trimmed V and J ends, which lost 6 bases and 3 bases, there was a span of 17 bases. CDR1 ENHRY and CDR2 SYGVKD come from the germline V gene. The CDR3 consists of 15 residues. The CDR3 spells CAISNGDNSEETQYF. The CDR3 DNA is TGTGCCATCAGCAATGGGGACAATTCGGAAGAGACCCAGTACTTC.

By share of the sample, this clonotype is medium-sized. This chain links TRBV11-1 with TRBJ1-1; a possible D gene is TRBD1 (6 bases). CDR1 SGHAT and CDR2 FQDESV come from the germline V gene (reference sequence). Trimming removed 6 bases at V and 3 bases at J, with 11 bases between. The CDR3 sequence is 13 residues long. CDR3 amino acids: CASRYREYTEAFF. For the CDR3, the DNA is TGTGCCAGCAGATACAGGGAGTACACTGAAGCTTTCTTT.

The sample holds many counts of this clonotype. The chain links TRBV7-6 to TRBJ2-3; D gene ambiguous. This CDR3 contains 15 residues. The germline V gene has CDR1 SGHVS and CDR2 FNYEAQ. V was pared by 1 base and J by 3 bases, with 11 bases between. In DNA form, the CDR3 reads TGTGCCAGCAGCTTAGGAGCACAAATGACAGATACGCAGTATTTT. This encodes CASSLGAQMTDTQYF.

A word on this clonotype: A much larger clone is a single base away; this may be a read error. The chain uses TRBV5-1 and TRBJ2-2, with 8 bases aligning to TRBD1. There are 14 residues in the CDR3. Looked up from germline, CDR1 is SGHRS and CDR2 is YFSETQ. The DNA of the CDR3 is TGCGCCAGCAGCTTGGGACAGGGGACCGGGGAGCCGTTTTTT. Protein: CASSLGQGTGEPFF.

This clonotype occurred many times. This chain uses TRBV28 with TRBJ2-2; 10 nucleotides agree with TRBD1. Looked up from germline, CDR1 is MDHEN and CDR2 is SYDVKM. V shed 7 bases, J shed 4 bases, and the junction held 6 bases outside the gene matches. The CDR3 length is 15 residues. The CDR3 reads CASTRDRGLTGELFF. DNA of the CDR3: TGTGCCAGCACCCGGGACAGGGGTCTCACCGGGGAGCTGTTTTTT.

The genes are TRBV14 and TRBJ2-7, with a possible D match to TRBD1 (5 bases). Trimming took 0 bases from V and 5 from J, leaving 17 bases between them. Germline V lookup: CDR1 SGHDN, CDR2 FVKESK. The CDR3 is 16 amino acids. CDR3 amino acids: CASSQDGKGRVHEQYF. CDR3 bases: TGTGCCAGCAGCCAAGACGGTAAGGGGCGAGTCCACGAGCAGTACTTC.

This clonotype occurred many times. Here the CDR3 reads CASSLAAQQETQYF. The CDR3 DNA reads as TGCGCCAGCAGCTTGGCGGCACAACAAGAGACCCAGTACTTC. The chain combines TRBV5-1 with TRBJ2-5; D gene unclear. V shed 0 bases and J shed 2 bases, with 8 bases lying between them. The CDR3 totals 14 residues. CDR1 and CDR2 from the germline V gene are SGHRS and YFSETQ.

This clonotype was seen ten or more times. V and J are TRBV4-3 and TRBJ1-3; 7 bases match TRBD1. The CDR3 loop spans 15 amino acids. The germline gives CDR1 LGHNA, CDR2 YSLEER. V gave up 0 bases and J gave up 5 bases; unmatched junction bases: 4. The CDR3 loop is CASSQDVDRRNTIYF. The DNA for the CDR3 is TGCGCCAGCAGCCAAGACGTGGACAGGAGAAACACCATATATTTT.